This T cell receptor beta chain was captured by sequencing in a study of blood T cell repertoires in COVID-19. Background on the study: The samples span acute and convalescent COVID-19 from the United States, Italy and Spain. The cDNA or gDNA used as material had been derived from T cells, B-cell-depleted T cells, or PBMCs.

Authors' methods: Reference gene primer amplification yielded estimated nucleated cell counts. The protocol was immunoSEQ multiplex PCR, while the TCRdb copy is restricted to in-frame clones and leaves out a portion. The V and J calls and clone size come from that table; D and trimming were worked out from the DNA. The sample consists of 95,000 to 150,000 clones, around 88% of them appearing once. With 5 bases clipped from V and 3 bases from J, the junction kept 9 bases outside the gene matches. The germline V gene encodes CDR1 SGHAT and CDR2 FQNNGV. There are 15 residues in the CDR3. The sequenced material came from peripheral blood. The source of this sequence is a human donor in a cohort sampled during active COVID-19. The chain uses TRBV11-2 and TRBJ2-7; TRBD1 matches 8 bases. The CDR3 here is CASSRGTGAYYEQYF. The DNA of the CDR3 is TGTGCCAGCAGCAGAGGGACAGGAGCCTACTACGAGCAGTACTTC. Filled out from reference TRBV11-2 and TRBJ2-7, the complete variable domain reads EAGVAQSPRYKIIEKRQSVAFWCNPISGHATLYWYQQILGQGPKLLIQFQNNGVVDDSQLPKDRFSAERLKGVDSTLKIQPAKLEDSAVYLCASSRGTGAYYEQYFGPGTRLTVT.